This TCR beta chain is drawn from a study of T cell repertoires in cytomegalovirus infection. Looking at the study overall: Public TCR beta signatures indicated both CMV infection and matching HLA type.

Germline values: CDR1 KGHDR, CDR2 SFDVKD. With 3 bases clipped from V and 7 bases from J, the junction kept 23 bases outside the gene matches. The CDR3 runs 20 residues. Regarding this clonotype: Its target is unknown.

The study's findings and limits: There were HLA-C-restricted CMV-specific TCR beta clonotypes dominating the ex vivo response. Totalled public TCR beta family frequency picked out people who carried CMV plus the relevant HLA.

TCRdb analysed the reads with MiXCR anew, one entry per CDR3 protein. The data show approximately 140,000 distinct CDR3 sequences, 20% to 30% seen once. The clonotype originates from a human donor in good health (CMV status not recorded). Some clones in this sample may be carry-over from other donors' samples. Sample: PBMCs, sequenced either directly or after in vitro stimulation (not recorded which). The J gene is TRBJ1-5, the V gene TRBV24-1, with 7 bases identical to TRBD1. CDR3 sequence (DNA): TGTGCCACCAGTGATCCGGTCCTGAGTCAGGGGGGTACTATCGGGCAGCCCCAGCATTTT. Amino acid sequence: CATSDPVLSQGGTIGQPQHF.